The clone carrying this TCR beta chain was observed at least ten times. Germline values: CDR1 KGHSH, CDR2 LQKENI. With 6 bases clipped from V and 2 bases from J, the junction kept 6 bases outside the gene matches. This CDR3 spans 14 amino acids. One entry per CDR3 protein, called by TCRdb with MiXCR from the 5' RACE reads. In the table there are about 430,000 distinct CDR3 sequences, approximately 17% of which are singletons. The source of the sample is a study of identical twins. The receptor was isolated from a man between 45 and 60 years old in good health. J is TRBJ2-7 and V is TRBV18; 8 nucleotides match TRBD2. What was sequenced was naive T cells sorted from blood. The CDR3 DNA is TGTGCCAGCTCCCCCCAGCGGGGGACCTACGAGCAGTACTTC. Protein product: CASSPQRGTYEQYF.